This T cell receptor beta chain appears in the sequencing data of a study of shared clonotypes between healthy human individuals (dated by TCRdb to 2020 to 2022). Broadly, across the study: The cohort comprised a couple of women and a few men aged 18 to 49 years. Blood TCR repertoires of about five healthy adults were deeply sequenced to estimate repertoire size and the extent of clonotype sharing between individuals. For each donor, CD4 naive and CD4 memory were each given three plates, CD8 naive was given two plates, and CD8 memory was given one plate. Between about 0.9 and 9 billion PBMCs per donor were obtained by leukapheresis. To increase sequencing depth and limit assay-specific biases, TCR repertoire library preparation and sequencing were carried out by different laboratories using diverse techniques.

CD8 naive samples were CD45RO-negative cells positively selected for CCR7, giving a CD45RA+CCR7+ population that excluded TemRA cells. The donors were healthy, HIV-negative adults who had no recently reported acute infections or vaccinations. Every donor was a Caucasian adult living in Nashville, Tennessee, USA. After blood collection by leukapheresis, PBMCs were isolated using Ficoll-Histopaque density gradient centrifugation and then cryopreserved in the vapor phase of liquid nitrogen. Analytical flow cytometry was used to check the purity and quantity of each magnetically sorted T cell population. Genomic DNA was isolated from each sorted fraction and quantified by UV absorbance on a Nanodrop 2000c. As regards this clone: What this receptor recognizes is not known. No clone much larger than this one lies a single base away; base qualities are absent.

Overall study outcomes, separate from this receptor: Naive subsets generally had larger estimated clonotype richness than memory subsets did. Compared with non-shared clonotypes, clonotypes shared by all four sorted-subset donors had higher generation probabilities. Sharing across a few donors was observed for about 5% of naive CD4, over 3% of naive CD8, roughly 2.4% of memory CD4, and roughly 0.43% of memory CD8 clonotypes. Incomplete sequencing was indicated by rarefaction of sorted-subset datasets, despite the large sequencing depth. Sampling was restricted to blood, and TCR repertoires in tissues likely differ from the TCR repertoires found in blood. The genetic and exposure-history diversity represented was limited by the small number of donors. Pairwise subsampling led to the expectation that sequencing depth would affect the degree of clonotype sharing among donors.

Using the deep immunoSEQ assay, TCR CDR3 regions were amplified from genomic DNA by multiplex PCR. Genomic DNA extracted from each cell subset was distributed evenly over all wells of several immunoSEQ 96-well plates, and each plate served as one replicate. For sorted subsets, roughly 200 ng of genomic DNA, equivalent to around 29,000 T cell genomes, went into each replicate PCR. The purified libraries were quantified using a Qubit 3.0 fluorometer, sized with a Bioanalyzer 2100, and then quantified again using the KAPA Library Quantification kit. Each immunoSEQ 96-well plate was sequenced on its own single-read 150-cycle Illumina NextSeq 550 flow cell. The original pipeline was this. Because only junctional sequences without quality scores were contained in the immunoSEQ output, filtering matching that applied to full-length reads could not be performed. Sequences were annotated with PyIR, a Python wrapper for IgBLAST v1.9, and V/J genes and CDR3 were assigned using IMGT germline references. Reads with weak V/J assignments (E-value above 1e-6), missing CDR3, stop codons, out-of-frame junctions, or ambiguous translated residues were removed. V3J clonotypes were defined by identical inferred V gene, J gene, and CDR3 amino acid sequence. Percentage overlap between repertoires was computed as shared unique clonotypes divided by the size of the smaller repertoire. Repertoire richness was assessed with RTK rarefaction, the Chao1 estimator, and Recon v2.1 estimates of unobserved clonotypes. OLGA was used to compute generation probabilities for all TCRbeta clonotypes that the gDNA method yielded from a handful of donors. What TCRdb holds here is the immuneACCESS table cut down to in-frame rearrangements. Part of the clones is not present; checked against another copy, under half of the missing clones reflect an unresolved V gene, and the others are unexplained. V, J and clone size are those of that table, while D and trimming were read from the DNA. In all, the sample holds about 2.2 million clones, and about 93% of those were seen once. The ten largest make up roughly 1.7% of the sample.

Counted from cysteine to phenylalanine, this CDR3 has 13 amino acids. CDR3 DNA only is kept here, 39 bases in frame from base 1. Trimming at the junction amounts to 5 bases on V and 8 bases on J, and the germline ends lie 15 bases apart. The germline V gene (reference sequence) supplies CDR1 MNHNY and CDR2 SVGAGI. Sequencing used naive CD8+ T cells from PBMCs. The cell subset or site label on this specimen signifies: CD45RA+CCR7+. The TCR comes from a man aged 18 to 30 in good health. Some clones in this sample may be carry-over from other donors' samples. This sequence uses TRBV6-6 and TRBJ1-2; a tentative D match to TRBD1 spans 6 bases. The CDR3 sequence is CASSQAGVWGYTF. The nucleotide sequence reads as follows: TGTGCCAGCAGTCAAGCAGGGGTTTGGGGCTACACCTTC.